The rows below give T cell receptor beta chains drawn from one sample of a study of blood T cell repertoires in COVID-19. TCRdb keeps only in-frame clones here, not all; method: immunoSEQ multiplex PCR. This sample yields roughly 58,000 clones, of which roughly 70% are seen a single time; around half belongs to the top ten. Sequenced sample: PBMCs or T cells enriched from blood (not recorded which). Source of these receptors: a woman aged 55-75 years who had been exposed to COVID-19. CDR3s include the opening cysteine and the closing phenylalanine or tryptophan. The D gene is left open where the match is weak. Expanded clones are given a class, and other clones once, few, many or no size at all.

V: TRBV27; size: -; J: TRBJ1-2; length: 16; D: TRBD1; DNA: TGTGCCAGCAGTTCCGTCTCGACAGGGACGAACTATGGCTACACCTTC; CDR3: CASSSVSTGTNYGYTF
V: TRBV19; size: -; J: TRBJ2-2; length: 17; D: TRBD1; DNA: TGTGCCACTTCGGACAGGGTTAACATCGGTGGCGCCGGGGAGCTGTTTTTT; CDR3: CATSDRVNIGGAGELFF
V: TRBV29-1; size: -; J: TRBJ2-1; length: 14; D: -; DNA: TGCAGCGTTGCCCGCCAGGGAGGGGGGAGTGAGCAGTTCTTC; CDR3: CSVARQGGGSEQFF
V: TRBV28; size: -; J: TRBJ1-2; length: 13; D: -; DNA: TGTGCCAGCAGTTTGCCCGGGAAGAGTGGCTACACCTTC; CDR3: CASSLPGKSGYTF
V: TRBV19; size: -; J: TRBJ1-2; length: 15; D: TRBD1; DNA: TGTGCCAGTAGTTCTCCGGGACAGGGCTTCGGGGGCTACACCTTC; CDR3: CASSSPGQGFGGYTF
V: TRBV9; size: -; J: TRBJ2-1; length: 14; D: TRBD2; DNA: TGTGCCAGCAGCGTGGGGACTACTCTCAATGAGCAGTTCTTC; CDR3: CASSVGTTLNEQFF
V: TRBV2; size: -; J: TRBJ1-5; length: 14; D: -; DNA: TGTGCCAGCAGTGAAGTGTCGGGGAATCAGCCCCAGCATTTT; CDR3: CASSEVSGNQPQHF
V: TRBV19; size: -; J: TRBJ1-5; length: 15; D: -; DNA: TGTGCCAGTAGGGCGGGGGGCAGGAGCAATCAGCCCCAGCATTTT; CDR3: CASRAGGRSNQPQHF
V: TRBV2; size: -; J: TRBJ2-6; length: 16; D: TRBD1; DNA: TGTGCCAGCAGGAAGACAGGGGGCTCCGGGGCCAACGTCCTGACTTTC; CDR3: CASRKTGGSGANVLTF
V: TRBV6-4; size: -; J: TRBJ2-2; length: 15; D: TRBD2; DNA: TGTGCCAGCAGTCGACTAGCGGGTAACACCGGGGAGCTGTTTTTT; CDR3: CASSRLAGNTGELFF
V: TRBV15; size: -; J: TRBJ2-3; length: 16; D: TRBD2; DNA: TGTGCCACCAGCCCCGGGACTAGCCAGCGCACAGATACGCAGTATTTT; CDR3: CATSPGTSQRTDTQYF
V: TRBV6-5; size: few; J: TRBJ1-1; length: 13; D: -; DNA: TGTGCCAGCAGTTACCCGGGCAGGGGTGAAGCTTTCTTT; CDR3: CASSYPGRGEAFF
V: TRBV7-2; size: -; J: TRBJ1-2; length: 16; D: -; DNA: TGTGCCAGCAGCTTGGACTATAGGTCAGCTAACTATGGCTACACCTTC; CDR3: CASSLDYRSANYGYTF
V: TRBV28; size: -; J: TRBJ2-7; length: 13; D: -; DNA: TGTGCCAGCAGTTTGCGGGGGCCAAACGAGCAGTACTTC; CDR3: CASSLRGPNEQYF
V: TRBV19; size: -; J: TRBJ2-2; length: 15; D: TRBD2; DNA: TGTGCCAGTATAGTGACTAGCGGGAGTGGCGGGGAGCTGTTTTTT; CDR3: CASIVTSGSGGELFF
V: TRBV28; size: -; J: TRBJ1-1; length: 14; D: -; DNA: TGTGCCAGCAGTTTAGCCACCTCTACGCGTGAAGCTTTCTTT; CDR3: CASSLATSTREAFF
V: TRBV3-1/TRBV3-2; size: -; J: TRBJ1-2; length: 14; D: TRBD1; DNA: TGTGCCAGCAGCCCCGAGGGGGCGGTCTATGGCTACACCTTC; CDR3: CASSPEGAVYGYTF
V: TRBV4-3; size: -; J: TRBJ2-7; length: 18; D: TRBD2; DNA: TGCGCCAGCAGCCAGTCCACGGGGGTAGCGGGTACTACCTACGAGCAGTACTTC; CDR3: CASSQSTGVAGTTYEQYF
V: TRBV30; size: -; J: TRBJ1-5; length: 14; D: -; DNA: TGTGCCTGGAGTGCTACCGGGGGCAATCAGCCCCAGCATTTT; CDR3: CAWSATGGNQPQHF
V: TRBV5-1; size: -; J: TRBJ2-7; length: 15; D: TRBD1; DNA: TGCGCCAGCAGCTTGATGGACAGGACACCTTACGAGCAGTACTTC; CDR3: CASSLMDRTPYEQYF
V: TRBV10-1; size: -; J: TRBJ2-1; length: 16; D: TRBD2; DNA: TGCGCCAGCAGTGGTTCTAGCGGGAGGGCTAACAATGAGCAGTTCTTC; CDR3: CASSGSSGRANNEQFF
V: TRBV20-1; size: -; J: TRBJ2-5; length: 13; D: TRBD2; DNA: TGCAGTGCTAGTCCCGGGACTACAGAGACCCAGTACTTC; CDR3: CSASPGTTETQYF
V: TRBV27; size: -; J: TRBJ1-1; length: 13; D: -; DNA: TGTGCCAGCACCCAGCGGGGAATGACTGAAGCTTTCTTT; CDR3: CASTQRGMTEAFF
V: TRBV10-3; size: -; J: TRBJ1-5; length: 16; D: TRBD1; DNA: TGTGCCATCAGCAAAATTTCAGGACAGGGGGCTCAGCCCCAGCATTTT; CDR3: CAISKISGQGAQPQHF
V: TRBV27; size: many; J: TRBJ2-7; length: 11; D: TRBD1; DNA: TGTGCCAGCAGTCTTGGACAGGTGTTCTACTTC; CDR3: CASSLGQVFYF
V: TRBV30; size: -; J: TRBJ2-5; length: 14; D: TRBD2; DNA: TGTGCCTGGAGAATAGCGGGGGGGCTCGAGACCCAGTACTTC; CDR3: CAWRIAGGLETQYF
V: TRBV5-1; size: -; J: TRBJ1-2; length: 12; D: TRBD1; DNA: TGCGCCAGCAGCTCTACAGGGGAGGGCTACACCTTC; CDR3: CASSSTGEGYTF
V: TRBV7-8; size: -; J: TRBJ1-1; length: 16; D: TRBD1; DNA: TGTGCCAGCAGCATTCCGGGACAGGGGCGGAACACTGAAGCTTTCTTT; CDR3: CASSIPGQGRNTEAFF
V: TRBV30; size: -; J: TRBJ1-6; length: 13; D: -; DNA: TGTGCCTGGAGTTTACAGGCGGCGTCACCCCTCCACTTT; CDR3: CAWSLQAASPLHF
V: TRBV7-9; size: -; J: TRBJ2-1; length: 16; D: -; DNA: TGTGCCAGCAGCCAGTCGGGGATAAGCTCCTACAATGAGCAGTTCTTC; CDR3: CASSQSGISSYNEQFF
V: TRBV6-5; size: few; J: TRBJ1-2; length: 14; D: -; DNA: TGTGCCAGCAGTTTAGGGCAGGGTATATCTGGCTACACCTTC; CDR3: CASSLGQGISGYTF
V: TRBV6-2/TRBV6-3; size: -; J: TRBJ2-1; length: 12; D: -; DNA: TGTGCCAGCAGTTCCTCGGGCTGGGAGCAGTTCTTC; CDR3: CASSSSGWEQFF
V: TRBV7-9; size: -; J: TRBJ1-1; length: 14; D: -; DNA: TGTGCCAGCAGCTCAGAGGGGGTAGGCCGTGAAGCTTTCTTT; CDR3: CASSSEGVGREAFF
V: TRBV27; size: -; J: TRBJ1-6; length: 16; D: TRBD1; DNA: TGTGCCAGCACCAACGGGGACAGGGTTACCTCATCACCCCTCCACTTT; CDR3: CASTNGDRVTSSPLHF
V: TRBV9; size: -; J: TRBJ2-4; length: 15; D: -; DNA: TGTGCCAGCAGCGTAGACGACACAGGGTGGGACATTCAGTACTTC; CDR3: CASSVDDTGWDIQYF
V: TRBV28; size: -; J: TRBJ1-5; length: 15; D: TRBD1; DNA: TGTGCCACCTCGCCTGGGACAGGGGGGAATCAGCCCCAGCATTTT; CDR3: CATSPGTGGNQPQHF
V: TRBV7-8; size: -; J: TRBJ2-1; length: 16; D: TRBD2; DNA: TGTGCCAGCAGCAGGCAGACTAGCGGGGGACCGAATGAGCAGTTCTTC; CDR3: CASSRQTSGGPNEQFF
V: TRBV19; size: many; J: TRBJ2-4; length: 14; D: -; DNA: TGTGCCAGTTCTCTAGCCGCCTCCAAAAACATTCAGTACTTC; CDR3: CASSLAASKNIQYF
V: TRBV20-1; size: few; J: TRBJ1-1; length: 13; D: TRBD1; DNA: TGCAGTGCCAGTCAGACAGGGCTTTTCGAAGCTTTCTTT; CDR3: CSASQTGLFEAFF
V: TRBV5-5; size: -; J: TRBJ1-2; length: 15; D: TRBD1; DNA: TGTGCCAGCAGCTTGGGACAGGGGGCGGACTATGGCTACACCTTC; CDR3: CASSLGQGADYGYTF
V: TRBV7-2; size: -; J: TRBJ1-2; length: 15; D: -; DNA: TGTGCCAGCAGCTTAGGGATGAGCACGGGCTATGGCTACACCTTC; CDR3: CASSLGMSTGYGYTF
V: TRBV4-3; size: -; J: TRBJ2-2; length: 22; D: TRBD2; DNA: TGCGCCAGCAGCCAAGACCCTGGGACTAGCGGGATGGGTTATGCGAACACCGGGGAGCTGTTTTTT; CDR3: CASSQDPGTSGMGYANTGELFF
V: TRBV6-1; size: -; J: TRBJ1-3; length: 14; D: -; DNA: TGTGCCAGCAGTGAGTGGGGGCCCGGAAACACCATATATTTT; CDR3: CASSEWGPGNTIYF
V: TRBV29-1; size: -; J: TRBJ2-3; length: 11; D: -; DNA: TGCAGCGTTGCCGCAGTAGATACGCAGTATTTT; CDR3: CSVAAVDTQYF
V: TRBV4-3; size: -; J: TRBJ2-2; length: 15; D: -; DNA: TGCGCCAGCAGCCAAGATACCGGGAACACCGGGGAGCTGTTTTTT; CDR3: CASSQDTGNTGELFF
V: TRBV30; size: -; J: TRBJ2-5; length: 16; D: TRBD1; DNA: TGTGCCTGGAGTATACCGGGACAGGGGATTCAAGAGACCCAGTACTTC; CDR3: CAWSIPGQGIQETQYF
V: TRBV27; size: -; J: TRBJ1-1; length: 14; D: -; DNA: TGTGCCAGCAGTTTTGGAGGGGCGAACACTGAAGCTTTCTTT; CDR3: CASSFGGANTEAFF
V: TRBV6-5; size: few; J: TRBJ1-5; length: 14; D: -; DNA: TGTGCCAGCAGTTGGAGGGAGGGAAATCAGCCCCAGCATTTT; CDR3: CASSWREGNQPQHF
V: TRBV19; size: -; J: TRBJ1-4; length: 15; D: TRBD1; DNA: TGTGCCAGTAGTATCGGGACAGCTTCTAATGAAAAACTGTTTTTT; CDR3: CASSIGTASNEKLFF
V: TRBV7-9; size: -; J: TRBJ2-1; length: 12; D: -; DNA: TGTGCCAGCAGCTTAGCCGAGAATGAGCAGTTCTTC; CDR3: CASSLAENEQFF
V: TRBV12-1; size: -; J: TRBJ1-1; length: 18; D: -; DNA: TGTGCCAGCAGCTTTCCCCAGACGGAGGGATCCCCAAACACTGAAGCTTTCTTT; CDR3: CASSFPQTEGSPNTEAFF
V: TRBV29-1; size: once; J: TRBJ2-1; length: 13; D: -; DNA: TGCAGCGTTGCCCCGCGAGCTAAAGATGAGCAGTTCTTC; CDR3: CSVAPRAKDEQFF
V: TRBV7-2; size: -; J: TRBJ2-2; length: 15; D: -; DNA: TGTGCCAGCAGCCCGACTCTGGGGCCTTCTGGGGAGCTGTTTTTT; CDR3: CASSPTLGPSGELFF